The 2 T cell receptor beta chains below all came from one sample that was sequenced in a study of T cells after yellow fever vaccination. Using its own MiXCR run on the 5' RACE reads, TCRdb lists one record per CDR3 protein. This sample carries tens of thousands of distinct CDR3 sequences, around 7% of them seen once, and the ten largest clones take less than 25%. The sequences come from PBMCs, either bulk or a sorted T-cell subset (CD4+, CD8+, memory, or dextramer-sorted; not recorded which), collected on the day of the first yellow fever vaccination. Receptors originate from a young man who received the YFV17D yellow fever vaccine.

The sample holds many counts of this clonotype. The CDR3 sequence: CASSLGASQDTQYF. Here the CDR3 DNA reads TGTGCCAGCAGCTTAGGGGCTAGTCAAGATACGCAGTATTTT. J is TRBJ2-3 and V is TRBV7-6; D gene unclear. V was clipped by 1 base and J by 5 bases, with 10 bases between them. The CDR3 length is 14 residues. Germline V gene data show CDR1 as SGHVS and CDR2 as FNYEAQ.

This clonotype is medium-sized in the sample. CDR3 sequence: CASSQSGDGYTF. In DNA, the CDR3 is TGCGCCAGCAGCCAGTCGGGTGATGGCTACACCTTC. The chain couples TRBV4-3 to TRBJ1-2; D is uncertain. The length of the CDR3 is 12 residues. V gave up 3 bases and J gave up 6 bases, with 8 bases separating them. From germline, CDR1 is LGHNA and CDR2 YSLEER.